Below are 21 T cell receptor beta chains sequenced from a single sample in a study of regulatory T cells in long-lasting Graves disease. Arm-PCR with iRepertoire HTBI primers amplified the CDR3 regions for these TCR beta libraries. MiXCR was run by TCRdb on the multiplex PCR reads, yielding one entry per CDR3 protein. In the table there are 360,000 or so distinct CDR3 sequences, approximately 25% of which are singletons. The sample's time point: persistent/refractory GD, antithyroid drugs over 5 years with positive TRAb. Scientists built the TCR library using RNA that was extracted from PBMCs. The sample here was peripheral blood mononuclear cells (PBMCs), taken when the disease was refractory, from a patient treated with antithyroid drugs. The receptors were sampled from a middle-aged woman with Graves disease.

As to this clonotype: The junction does not match germline at one end; this may be a read error. V is TRBV9 and J is TRBJ2-2; 9 bases agree with TRBD2. This CDR3 comprises 16 residues. Germline CDR1 is SGDLS and CDR2 is YYNGEE. The CDR3 DNA is TGTGCCAGCAGCGTAGTTCCTAGCGGGAACACCGGGGAGCCGTTTTTT. As protein: CASSVVPSGNTGEPFF.

This clonotype has at least ten counts. CDR3 bases: TGCAGCGGGCGGGACAGCCTGAACACTGAAGCTTTCTTT. It encodes CSGRDSLNTEAFF. The chain couples TRBV29-1 to TRBJ1-1; 7 positions match TRBD1. Germline V lookup: CDR1 SQVTM, CDR2 ANQGSEA. V gave up 7 bases and J gave up 0 bases; unmatched junction bases: 5. This CDR3 is built from 13 residues.

Concerning this clonotype itself: A read error is the likely source, as a far larger clone sits one nucleotide away. The chain joins TRBV11-2 to TRBJ2-7, with TRBD2 identical over 8 bases. Germline CDR1 is SGHAT and CDR2 is FQNNGV. This CDR3 contains 14 residues. Written as DNA, the CDR3 is TGTGCCAGCGGCTTAGCGGGGTTTAACTACGAGCAGTACTTC. Amino acid sequence: CASGLAGFNYEQYF.

V usage is TRBV12-3 or TRBV12-4 and J usage is TRBJ2-7; 13 nucleotides line up with TRBD2. V lost 7 bases, J lost 9 bases, and 12 bases stayed unmatched. The CDR3 totals 15 residues. CDR3 nucleotides: TGTGCCAGCACCGGGTCGGGACTAGCGGGACCTGGGCAGTACTTC. This codes for CASTGSGLAGPGQYF.

This clonotype was seen repeatedly, ten times or more. The chain is built from TRBV6-2 or TRBV6-3 and TRBJ2-5; D perhaps matches TRBD1 (5 bases). This CDR3 comprises 15 residues. V lost 2 bases, J lost 5 bases, and 15 bases lay in between. Germline-derived CDR1 and CDR2 are MNHEY and SVGEGT. The CDR3 spells CASSYAGQGGETQYF. CDR3 bases: TGTGCCAGCAGTTACGCCGGGCAGGGTGGGGAGACCCAGTACTTC.

Of note for this clonotype: A clone one base away is much larger, so this may be a read error. The chain is built from TRBV11-3 and TRBJ2-2; D is possibly TRBD1 (5 bases). CDR1 is SGHNT, CDR2 YENEEA, per germline. The CDR3 covers 16 residues. Trimming shortened V by 4 bases and J by 0 bases, and 12 bases separated the two germline ends. CDR3 loop: CASSSMSGSNTGELFF. The CDR3 DNA reads TGTGCCAGCAGCTCAATGTCAGGGTCGAACACCGGGGAGCTGTTTTTT. The full variable domain, its missing parts supplied by reference TRBV11-3 and TRBJ2-2, is EAGVVQSPRYKIIEKKQPVAFWCNPISGHNTLYWYLQNLGQGPELLIRYENEEAVDDSQLPKDRFSAERLKGVDSTLKIQPAELGDSAVYLCASSSMSGSNTGELFFGEGSRLTVL.

This clonotype was recorded many times. The chain uses TRBV7-9 and TRBJ2-4, with D perhaps matching TRBD1 or TRBD2 (5 bases each). Looked up from germline, CDR1 is SEHNR and CDR2 is FQNEAQ (reference sequence). The CDR3 covers 16 residues. Trimming shortened V by 6 bases and J by 2 bases, and 17 bases separated the two germline ends. CDR3 DNA: TGTGCCAGCAGTCACTCGATCGGGACCCCCAAAAACATTCAGTACTTC. It translates to CASSHSIGTPKNIQYF.

Ten or more counts support this clonotype. J is TRBJ2-7 and V is TRBV29-1, with a tentative D call TRBD2 (5 bases). The CDR3 has 14 amino acids. V shed 7 bases and J shed 1 base, with 17 bases lying between them. Germline V lookup: CDR1 SQVTM, CDR2 ANQGSEA. This CDR3 is CSALRAVGSYEQYF. In DNA, the CDR3 is TGCAGCGCCCTGAGGGCGGTCGGATCCTACGAGCAGTACTTC.

This clonotype was seen only a few times. The V call is TRBV27, the J call TRBJ2-2; D ambiguous. The CDR3 is 14 residues long. The germline V gene has CDR1 MNHEY and CDR2 SMNVEV (reference sequence). Trimming removed 6 bases at V and 6 bases at J, with 14 bases between. CDR3 sequence (DNA): TGTGCCAGCAGCTCTCTGTTAAGCCCCGGGGAGCTGTTTTTT. Its protein is CASSSLLSPGELFF.

In this sample, this clonotype turned up once. V usage is TRBV9 and J usage is TRBJ2-7; D is perhaps TRBD2 (6 bases). V was cut by 0 bases and J by 4 bases, with 17 bases left in between. Germline values: CDR1 SGDLS, CDR2 YYNGEE. The CDR3 is made up of 16 amino acids. The CDR3 nucleotides are TGTGCCAGCAGCGTAGCGGGACTCGCTTCTATTTACGAGCAGTACTTC. Its protein product is CASSVAGLASIYEQYF.

This clonotype appeared a few times. V usage is TRBV5-1 and J usage is TRBJ2-2, with TRBD2 matching over 8 bases. This CDR3 contains 16 residues. Losses at the gene ends were 1 base for V and 1 base for J; bases not matched to a gene: 3. Germline CDR1 is SGHRS and CDR2 is YFSETQ. The CDR3 DNA reads as TGCGCCAGCAGCTTGTCCGGGAGGGTGAACACCGGGGAGCTGTTTTTT. It is translated as CASSLSGRVNTGELFF.

With respect to this clonotype: This may stem from a read error, because a much larger clone lies one nucleotide away. The chain links TRBV6-6 to TRBJ2-5; 11 bases fit TRBD2. This CDR3 is 17 amino acids long. Germline assignment: CDR1 MNHNY and CDR2 SVGAGI (reference sequence). With 0 bases clipped from V and 4 bases from J, the junction kept 7 bases outside the gene matches. Here the CDR3 reads CASSYSASGRQGETQYF. CDR3 nucleotides: TGTGCCAGCAGTTACTCGGCTAGCGGGAGGCAGGGAGAGACCCAGTACTTC.

V is TRBV7-9 and J is TRBJ2-5; perhaps TRBD2 as D (5 bases). CDR3 length equals 13 residues. The germline CDR1 and CDR2 sequences are SEHNR and FQNEAQ (reference sequence). V was cut by 3 bases and J by 4 bases, with 9 bases left in between. This chain's CDR3 is CASSFNEGETQYF. Written as DNA, the CDR3 is TGTGCCAGCAGCTTTAACGAGGGAGAGACCCAGTACTTC.

Comment on this clonotype: A far larger clone is off by one base, so a read error is likely. This chain links TRBV11-1 with TRBJ2-7, with 7 bases fitting TRBD2. This CDR3 spans 14 amino acids. CDR1 SGHAT and CDR2 FQDESV come from the germline V gene (reference sequence). Germline trimming cut 2 bases from V and 4 bases from J; bases unmatched to any gene: 5. In DNA form, the CDR3 reads TGTGCCAGCAGCTTAAGGTCTAGCGGTTACGAGCAGTACTTC. It encodes CASSLRSSGYEQYF.

The chain employs TRBV11-2 and TRBJ2-7, with 8 bases aligning to TRBD2. Germline V gene lookup returns CDR1 SGHAT and CDR2 FQNNGV. J was trimmed by 2 bases and V by 3 bases; bases with no gene match: 3. The CDR3 loop spans 14 amino acids. This CDR3 is CASSLGLGTYEQYF. CDR3 in DNA: TGTGCCAGCAGCTTGGGACTAGGTACCTACGAGCAGTACTTC.

There are many counts of this clonotype. J is TRBJ2-5 and V is TRBV28; D is perhaps TRBD1 (6 bases). The germline V gene encodes CDR1 MDHEN and CDR2 SYDVKM. The germline V and J ends were trimmed by 5 bases and 2 bases, with 15 bases remaining between them. This CDR3 has 15 amino acids. The CDR3 reads CASSPLMDSQETQYF. The CDR3, as DNA: TGTGCCAGCAGTCCACTAATGGACAGTCAAGAGACCCAGTACTTC. Combining the CDR3 with reference TRBV28 and TRBJ2-5 gives the whole variable domain DVKVTQSSRYLVKRTGEKVFLECVQDMDHENMFWYRQDPGLGLRLIYFSYDVKMKEKGDIPEGYSVSREKKERFSLILESASTNQTSMYLCASSPLMDSQETQYFGPGTRLLVL.

This clonotype was detected ten times or more. CDR3 bases: TGTGCCAGCAGATCTGGACAGGGGAGTTCCTACGAGCAGTACTTC. This sequence encodes CASRSGQGSSYEQYF. V usage is TRBV28 and J usage is TRBJ2-7, with 9 bases that match TRBD1. The V gene end was trimmed by 6 bases and the J gene end by 1 base; junction bases not matched to a gene: 7. CDR1 and CDR2 (germline): MDHEN, SYDVKM. The CDR3 has 15 amino acids.

Many counts were recorded for this clonotype. The chain joins TRBV28 to TRBJ1-5; D unclear. V was trimmed by 5 bases and J by 4 bases, leaving 3 bases between them. The CDR3 is 11 amino acids. Germline V gene data show CDR1 as MDHEN and CDR2 as SYDVKM. CDR3 loop: CASSDNQPQHF. DNA of the CDR3: TGTGCCAGCAGTGATAATCAGCCCCAGCATTTT.

The chain carries TRBV19 and TRBJ2-2; 7 nucleotides align to TRBD2. CDR3 length equals 17 residues. The germline gives CDR1 LNHDA, CDR2 SQIVND (reference sequence). V lost 8 bases to trimming and J lost 3 bases; unmatched junction nucleotides: 15. The CDR3 DNA follows: TGTGCCAGTTCATCTGCGGGAGTCTCATTTTACACCGGGGAGCTGTTTTTT. This gives the protein CASSSAGVSFYTGELFF. Using reference TRBV19 and TRBJ2-2 for the parts outside the CDR3, the full variable domain is DGGITQSPKYLFRKEGQNVTLSCEQNLNHDAMYWYRQDPGQGLRLIYYSQIVNDFQKGDIAEGYSVSREKKESFPLTVTSAQKNPTAFYLCASSSAGVSFYTGELFFGEGSRLTVL.

The chain carries TRBV10-3 and TRBJ2-5, with 11 bases aligning to TRBD1. Germline CDR1 ENHRY, CDR2 SYGVKD. V lost 5 bases, J lost 7 bases, and 9 bases stayed unmatched. This CDR3 is 15 amino acids long. The CDR3 sequence is CAISLGQGAKGTQYF. CDR3 DNA: TGTGCCATCAGTCTCGGACAGGGGGCAAAAGGGACCCAGTACTTC.

This clonotype was seen more than once but under ten times. The rearrangement uses TRBV30 and TRBJ1-1, with TRBD1 as a possible D gene (5 bases). V lost 1 base, J lost 3 bases, and 12 bases lay in between. The CDR3 is made up of 14 amino acids. Germline V lookup: CDR1 GTSNPN, CDR2 SVGIG (reference sequence). The CDR3 DNA reads as TGTGCCTGGAGTGCGCCGGGGGGGGACACTGAAGCTTTCTTT. Translated, it gives CAWSAPGGDTEAFF.